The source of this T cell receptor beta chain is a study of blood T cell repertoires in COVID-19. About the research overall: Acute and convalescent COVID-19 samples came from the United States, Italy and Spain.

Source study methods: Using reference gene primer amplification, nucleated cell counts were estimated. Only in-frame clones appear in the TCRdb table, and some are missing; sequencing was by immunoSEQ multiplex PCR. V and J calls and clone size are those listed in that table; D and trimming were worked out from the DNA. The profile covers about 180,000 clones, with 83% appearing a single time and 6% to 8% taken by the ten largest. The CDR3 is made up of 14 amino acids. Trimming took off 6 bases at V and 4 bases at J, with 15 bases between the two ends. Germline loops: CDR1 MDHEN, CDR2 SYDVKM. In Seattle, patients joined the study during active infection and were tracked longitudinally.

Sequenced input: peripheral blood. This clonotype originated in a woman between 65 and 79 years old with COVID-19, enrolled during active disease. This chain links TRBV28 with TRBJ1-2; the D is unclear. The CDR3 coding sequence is TGTGCCAGCAGGCAATTCGTGCAGTCCTATGGCTACACCTTC. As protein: CASRQFVQSYGYTF.